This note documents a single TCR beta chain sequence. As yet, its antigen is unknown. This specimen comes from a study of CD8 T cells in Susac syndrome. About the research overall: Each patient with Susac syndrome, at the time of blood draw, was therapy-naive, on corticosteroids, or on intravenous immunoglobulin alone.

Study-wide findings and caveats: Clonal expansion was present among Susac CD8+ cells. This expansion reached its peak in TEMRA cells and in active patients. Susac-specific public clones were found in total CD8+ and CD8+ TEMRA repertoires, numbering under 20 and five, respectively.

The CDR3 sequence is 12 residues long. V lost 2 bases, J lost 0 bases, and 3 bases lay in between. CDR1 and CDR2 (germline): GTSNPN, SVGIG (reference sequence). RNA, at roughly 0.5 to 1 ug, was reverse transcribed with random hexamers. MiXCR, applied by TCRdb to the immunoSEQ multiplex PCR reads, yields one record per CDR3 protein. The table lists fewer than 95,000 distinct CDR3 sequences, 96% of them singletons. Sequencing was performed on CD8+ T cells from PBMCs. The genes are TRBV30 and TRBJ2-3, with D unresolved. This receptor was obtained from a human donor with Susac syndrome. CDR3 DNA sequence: TGTGCCTGGAGTCACAGCACAGATACGCAGTATTTT. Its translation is CAWSHSTDTQYF.